Below, 10 T cell receptor beta chains from the same sample are listed, as sequenced in a study of beta chain features in type 1 diabetes. As every portion of the isolated RNA was reverse transcribed, the sequencing read expressed TCRB transcripts. Sequencing used immunoSEQ multiplex PCR; TCRdb keeps in-frame clones, though not all of them. This sample has about 620,000 clones; around 15% occur once, and the top ten carry approximately 0.087%. The sample taken for sequencing was naive CD4+ T cells from blood. Receptor source: a man aged 18 to 35 in good health.

V gene TRBV14 combines with J gene TRBJ2-7; D possibly corresponds to TRBD1 (5 bases). This CDR3 has 15 residues. V was trimmed by 1 base and J by 6 bases, leaving 16 bases between them. CDR1 and CDR2 (germline): SGHDN, FVKESK. The CDR3, as DNA: TGTGCCAGCAGCCAAGGACAGCCCCTTAGAACCGAGCAGTACTTC. This sequence encodes CASSQGQPLRTEQYF.

This clone came up a few times. The chain links TRBV28 to TRBJ1-5; possibly TRBD1 for D (5 bases). V lost 3 bases to trimming and J lost 3 bases, with 9 bases between them. The germline V gene has CDR1 MDHEN and CDR2 SYDVKM. The CDR3 contains 14 residues. DNA for the CDR3: TGTGCCAGCAGTTTGGACATCACCAATCAGCCCCAGCATTTT. Translated: CASSLDITNQPQHF.

The chain couples TRBV10-3 to TRBJ2-5, with no clear D. Trimming stripped 5 bases from V and 5 bases from J, with 6 bases between. Per the germline V gene, CDR1 is ENHRY and CDR2 is SYGVKD. CDR3 length: 11 residues. The CDR3 DNA sequence: TGTGCCATCAGTACCCGGGAGACCCAGTACTTC. Encoded protein: CAISTRETQYF.

The chain recombines TRBV18 with TRBJ2-3; no clear D gene. Deletions cut 8 bases from V and 4 bases from J, with 10 bases between. There are 12 residues in the CDR3. From germline, CDR1 is KGHSH and CDR2 LQKENI. CDR3 region: CASAPEPDTQYF. The DNA for the CDR3 is TGTGCCAGCGCGCCAGAACCAGATACGCAGTATTTT.

This clone was seen a few times. This rearrangement joins TRBV9 to TRBJ2-7; TRBD2 matches 7 bases. V shed 3 bases, J shed 6 bases, and the junction held 15 bases outside the gene matches. The CDR3 contains 16 residues. Germline V lookup: CDR1 SGDLS, CDR2 YYNGEE. The CDR3: CASSAERGPQTGEQYF. In DNA, the CDR3 is TGTGCCAGCAGCGCCGAGCGGGGCCCTCAGACCGGCGAGCAGTACTTC.

The sample holds a few counts of this clone. The chain employs TRBV6-5 and TRBJ2-7; D not certain. Germline CDR1 and CDR2: MNHEY and SVGAGI. CDR3 size: 16 residues. V was trimmed by 2 bases and J by 4 bases, leaving 18 bases between them. CDR3 protein: CASSYGPSRSLYEQYF. In DNA form, the CDR3 reads TGTGCCAGCAGTTACGGGCCCTCTAGGTCCCTATACGAGCAGTACTTC.

CDR3 in amino acids: CAWTGVFFGTEAFF. The CDR3 region has the DNA TGTGCCTGGACAGGGGTTTTTTTCGGGACTGAAGCTTTCTTT. The chain has TRBV30 and TRBJ1-1, with TRBD1 as a possible D gene (6 bases). Germline values: CDR1 GTSNPN, CDR2 SVGIG (reference sequence). The CDR3 sequence is 14 residues long. Trimming cost V 4 bases and J 5 bases, with 17 bases left between them.

CDR3 amino acids: CASSLDLGTAEYF. The CDR3 DNA follows: TGTGCCAGCAGCTTAGACTTGGGGACAGCAGAGTACTTC. The rearrangement joins TRBV13 to TRBJ2-7, with 7 bases identical to TRBD1. With V trimmed by 1 base and J by 11 bases, 8 bases remained unmatched. This CDR3 is 13 amino acids long. Germline V gene sequence: CDR1 PRHDT, CDR2 FYEKMQ (reference sequence).

V and J are TRBV2 and TRBJ2-5; 7 bases agree with TRBD1. This CDR3 region has 15 residues. Germline V gene lookup returns CDR1 SNHLY and CDR2 FYNNEI. Losses at the gene ends were 10 bases for V and 5 bases for J; bases not matched to a gene: 16. The CDR3 nucleotides are TGTGCCACCCGACCTTGGAAAGGGGGCGGCGAGACCCAGTACTTC. This encodes CATRPWKGGGETQYF.

V is TRBV6-5 and J is TRBJ2-7; 8 nucleotides match TRBD1. This CDR3 region has 15 residues. V shed 5 bases, J shed 5 bases, and the junction held 11 bases outside the gene matches. The germline CDR1 and CDR2 sequences are MNHEY and SVGAGI. The CDR3: CASSAPGQATDEQYF. The CDR3 DNA sequence: TGTGCCAGCAGTGCGCCGGGACAGGCGACGGACGAGCAGTACTTC.